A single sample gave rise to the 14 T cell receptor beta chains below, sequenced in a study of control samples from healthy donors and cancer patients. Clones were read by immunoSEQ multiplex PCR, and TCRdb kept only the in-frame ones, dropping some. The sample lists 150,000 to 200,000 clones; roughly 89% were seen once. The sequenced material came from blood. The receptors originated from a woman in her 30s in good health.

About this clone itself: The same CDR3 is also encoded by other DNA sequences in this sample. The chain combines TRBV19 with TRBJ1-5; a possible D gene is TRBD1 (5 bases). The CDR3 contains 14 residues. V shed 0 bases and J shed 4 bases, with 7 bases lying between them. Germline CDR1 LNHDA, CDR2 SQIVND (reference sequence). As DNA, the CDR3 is TGTGCCAGTAGTATAGAGGCAGGGAATCAGCCCCAGCATTTT. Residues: CASSIEAGNQPQHF.

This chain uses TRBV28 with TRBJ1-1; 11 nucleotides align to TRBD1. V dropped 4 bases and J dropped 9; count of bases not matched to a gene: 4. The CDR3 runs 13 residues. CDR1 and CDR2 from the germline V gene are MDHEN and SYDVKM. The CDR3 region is CASSSGTGGQAFF. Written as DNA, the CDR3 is TGTGCCAGCAGTTCTGGGACAGGGGGTCAAGCTTTCTTT.

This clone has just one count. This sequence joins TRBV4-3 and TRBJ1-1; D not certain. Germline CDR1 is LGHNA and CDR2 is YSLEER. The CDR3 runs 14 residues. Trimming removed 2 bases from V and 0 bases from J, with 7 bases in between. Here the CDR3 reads CASSQYSLNTEAFF. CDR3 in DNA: TGCGCCAGCAGCCAATACAGTTTGAACACTGAAGCTTTCTTT.

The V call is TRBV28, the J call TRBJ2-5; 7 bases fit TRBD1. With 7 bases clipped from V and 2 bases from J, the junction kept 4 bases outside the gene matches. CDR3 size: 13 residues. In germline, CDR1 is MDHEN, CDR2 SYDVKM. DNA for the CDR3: TGTGCCAGCACCCTACAGGGGCAAGAGACCCAGTACTTC. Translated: CASTLQGQETQYF.

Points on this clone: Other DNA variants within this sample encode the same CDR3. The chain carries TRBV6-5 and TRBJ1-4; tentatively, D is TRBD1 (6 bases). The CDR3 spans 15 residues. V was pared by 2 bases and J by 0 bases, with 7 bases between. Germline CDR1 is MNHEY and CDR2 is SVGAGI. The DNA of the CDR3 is TGTGCCAGCAGTTACGCAGGGGCAACTAATGAAAAACTGTTTTTT. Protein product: CASSYAGATNEKLFF.

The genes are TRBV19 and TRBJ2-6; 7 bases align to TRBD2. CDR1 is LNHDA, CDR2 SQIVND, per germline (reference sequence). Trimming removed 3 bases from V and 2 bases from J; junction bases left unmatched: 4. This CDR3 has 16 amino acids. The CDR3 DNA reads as TGTGCCAGTAGTATCCCCGGGAGGACTGGGGCCAACGTCCTGACTTTC. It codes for CASSIPGRTGANVLTF.

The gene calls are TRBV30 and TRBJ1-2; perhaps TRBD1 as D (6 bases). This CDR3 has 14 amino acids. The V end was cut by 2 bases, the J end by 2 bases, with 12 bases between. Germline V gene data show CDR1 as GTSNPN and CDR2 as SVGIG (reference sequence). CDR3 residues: CAWSRNRANYGYTF. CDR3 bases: TGTGCCTGGAGTCGGAACAGGGCGAACTATGGCTACACCTTC. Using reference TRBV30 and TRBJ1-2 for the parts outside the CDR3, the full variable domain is SQTIHQWPATLVQPVGSPLSLECTVEGTSNPNLYWYRQAAGRGLQLLFYSVGIGQISSEVPQNLSASRPQDRQFILSSKKLLLSDSGFYLCAWSRNRANYGYTFGSGTRLTVV.

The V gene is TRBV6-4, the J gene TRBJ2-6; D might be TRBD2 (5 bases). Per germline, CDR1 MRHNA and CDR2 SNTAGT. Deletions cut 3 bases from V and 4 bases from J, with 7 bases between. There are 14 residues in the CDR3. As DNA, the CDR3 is TGTGCCAGCAGTGAACGGGAAGGGGCCAACGTCCTGACTTTC. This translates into CASSEREGANVLTF.

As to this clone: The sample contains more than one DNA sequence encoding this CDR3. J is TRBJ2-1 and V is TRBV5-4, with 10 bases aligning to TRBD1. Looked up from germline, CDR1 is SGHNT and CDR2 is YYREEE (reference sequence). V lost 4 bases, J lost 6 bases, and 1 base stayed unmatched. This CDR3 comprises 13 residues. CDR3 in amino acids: CASSRTGGNEQFF. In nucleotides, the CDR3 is TGTGCCAGCAGCAGGACAGGGGGCAATGAGCAGTTCTTC.

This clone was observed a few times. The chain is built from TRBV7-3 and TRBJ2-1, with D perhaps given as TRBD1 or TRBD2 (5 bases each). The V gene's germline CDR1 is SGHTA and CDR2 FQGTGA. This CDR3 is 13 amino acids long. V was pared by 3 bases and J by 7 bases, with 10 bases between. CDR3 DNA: TGTGCCAGCAGCTTTGAGTGGGGGAATGAGCAGTTCTTC. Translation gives CASSFEWGNEQFF.

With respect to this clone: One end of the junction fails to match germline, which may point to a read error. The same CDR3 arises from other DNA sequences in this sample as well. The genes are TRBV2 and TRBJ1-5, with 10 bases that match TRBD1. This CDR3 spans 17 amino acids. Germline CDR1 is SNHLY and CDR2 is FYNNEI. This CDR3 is CASRGGTGVRSNQPQHF. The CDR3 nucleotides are TGCGCCAGCAGAGGTGGGACAGGGGTTCGAAGCAATCAGCCCCAGCATTTT.

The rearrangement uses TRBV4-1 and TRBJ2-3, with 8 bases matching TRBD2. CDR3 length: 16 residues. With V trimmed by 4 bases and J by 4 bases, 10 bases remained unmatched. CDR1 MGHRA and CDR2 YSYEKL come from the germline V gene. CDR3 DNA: TGCGCCAGCAGCCCCCCCCAGCGGGGGCGTTCAGATACGCAGTATTTT. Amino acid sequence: CASSPPQRGRSDTQYF.

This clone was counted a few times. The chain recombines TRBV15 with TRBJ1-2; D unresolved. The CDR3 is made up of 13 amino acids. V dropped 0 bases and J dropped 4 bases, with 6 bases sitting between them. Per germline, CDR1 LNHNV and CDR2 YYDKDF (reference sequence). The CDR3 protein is CATSRDGPYGYTF. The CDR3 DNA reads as TGTGCCACCAGCAGAGATGGCCCCTATGGCTACACCTTC.

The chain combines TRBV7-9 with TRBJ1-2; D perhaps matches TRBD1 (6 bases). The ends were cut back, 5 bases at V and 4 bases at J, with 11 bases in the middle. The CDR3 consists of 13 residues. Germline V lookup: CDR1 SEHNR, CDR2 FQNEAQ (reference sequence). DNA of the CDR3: TGTGCCAGCAGCCCATCAGGGGTCTATGGCTACACCTTC. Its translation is CASSPSGVYGYTF.